The 15 T cell receptor beta chains below come from one sample, sequenced in a study of T cell repertoires in cytomegalovirus infection (dated by TCRdb to about 2019). The sequencer was an Illumina HiSeq 1500. Clones were called with MiXCR by TCRdb after fastp trimmed the public reads at Q25, and only in-frame beta chains were retained. Each CDR3 protein gets just one entry, which takes the most common genes and DNA from the rows behind it. The sample table contains around 530,000 distinct CDR3 sequences; only one count was recorded for about 30% of them. Around 14% of the sample is held by the ten biggest clonotypes. The sequencing input was PBMCs. The receptor source for this set is a human donor in good health (CMV status not recorded). Some clones in this sample may be carry-over from other donors' samples.

This clonotype was seen more than once but under ten times. The chain couples TRBV19 to TRBJ2-2; D not resolved. CDR1 LNHDA and CDR2 SQIVND come from the germline V gene (reference sequence). The CDR3 is 13 residues long. Deletions cut 6 bases from V and 2 bases from J, with 7 bases between. The CDR3 DNA is TGTGCCAGTAGGTCCCATAACACCGGGGAGCTGTTTTTT. Its translation: CASRSHNTGELFF.

The rearrangement uses TRBV19 and TRBJ2-4; 8 positions agree with TRBD2. This CDR3 comprises 13 residues. Germline V gives CDR1 LNHDA, CDR2 SQIVND (reference sequence). Trimming cost V 2 bases and J 7 bases; bases outside gene matches: 1. The CDR3 DNA reads as TGTGCCAGTAGTATACGGGGGGGGAACATTCAGTACTTC. It encodes CASSIRGGNIQYF.

This clonotype has more than one count but fewer than ten. This chain uses TRBV12-3 or TRBV12-4 with TRBJ2-7; D not resolved. The CDR3 spans 13 residues. V was clipped by 3 bases and J by 6 bases, with 12 bases between them. The DNA of the CDR3 is TGTGCCAGCAGTTTCGGTCTTGGCTCCGAGCAGTACTTC. It codes for CASSFGLGSEQYF.

This clonotype appeared a few times. The chain employs TRBV4-1 and TRBJ2-7, with D uncertain. CDR1 is MGHRA and CDR2 is YSYEKL in the germline V gene. V gave up 4 bases and J gave up 3 bases, with 13 bases separating them. The CDR3 contains 14 residues. The CDR3 nucleotides are TGCGCCAGCAGCCTCAGTGCCGTTAACTACGAGCAGTACTTC. This encodes CASSLSAVNYEQYF.

The rearrangement links TRBV6-2 or TRBV6-3 to TRBJ2-1, with TRBD1 as a possible D gene (6 bases). This CDR3 is 14 amino acids long. The germline V gene has CDR1 MNHEY and CDR2 SVGEGT. Trimming removed 7 bases from V and 7 bases from J, with 17 bases in between. This CDR3 reads CASIPWGRGNEQFF. The CDR3 DNA sequence: TGTGCCAGCATTCCCTGGGGCAGGGGAAATGAGCAGTTCTTC.

In this sample, this clonotype turned up a few times. The chain has TRBV6-1 and TRBJ1-4; D is unclear. The CDR3 is made up of 13 amino acids. CDR1 MNHNS and CDR2 SASEGT come from the germline V gene. V was pared by 8 bases and J by 0 bases, with 7 bases between. CDR3 protein: CASQLPTNEKLFF. As DNA, the CDR3 is TGTGCCAGCCAACTCCCAACTAATGAAAAACTGTTTTTT.

V usage is TRBV5-4 and J usage is TRBJ1-6; no reliable D call. This CDR3 contains 16 residues. Germline CDR1 reads SGHNT; CDR2 reads YYREEE (reference sequence). V was trimmed by 0 bases and J by 5 bases, leaving 12 bases between them. As DNA, the CDR3 is TGTGCCAGCAGCTTGGGGCCATTTAGTGATAATTCACCCCTCCACTTT. This sequence encodes CASSLGPFSDNSPLHF.

The sample holds a few counts of this clonotype. The rearrangement uses TRBV24-1 and TRBJ2-3; 11 bases fit TRBD2. Germline V gives CDR1 KGHDR, CDR2 SFDVKD. Germline trimming cut 3 bases from V and 3 bases from J; bases unmatched to any gene: 7. The CDR3 loop spans 17 amino acids. The CDR3 DNA is TGTGCCACCAGTGATCCAGGACTAGCGGGTAGTACAGATACGCAGTATTTT. Translating it yields CATSDPGLAGSTDTQYF.

The chain links TRBV7-6 to TRBJ2-6; D is tentatively TRBD1 or TRBD2 (5 bases each). CDR3 length equals 16 residues. In germline, CDR1 is SGHVS, CDR2 FNYEAQ. Trimming removed 5 bases at V and 0 bases at J, with 11 bases between. Written as DNA, the CDR3 is TGTGCCAGCAGCCGGGACGTCTACTCTGGGGCCAACGTCCTGACTTTC. This codes for CASSRDVYSGANVLTF.

This clonotype came up many times. The chain has TRBV7-8 and TRBJ1-3; perhaps TRBD1 as D (6 bases). CDR1 is SGHVS, CDR2 FQNEAQ, per germline. The CDR3 is made up of 17 amino acids. Trimming left V 1 base short and J 2 bases short, with 15 bases between. The CDR3 region has the DNA TGTGCCAGCAGCTTAGTGGGGGCCGGAGCGGCTGGAAACACCATATATTTT. It yields the protein CASSLVGAGAAGNTIYF.

The chain couples TRBV20-1 to TRBJ2-3; 9 bases line up with TRBD2. Germline lookup yields CDR1 DFQATT and CDR2 SNEGSKA (reference sequence). The CDR3 runs to 16 residues. The V segment lost 3 bases and the J segment 0 bases; nucleotides outside the gene matches: 7. CDR3 in amino acids: CSARRASGTSTDTQYF. In DNA, the CDR3 is TGCAGTGCTAGGAGAGCTAGCGGGACTAGCACAGATACGCAGTATTTT.

The chain carries TRBV6-2 or TRBV6-3 and TRBJ2-1; D not certain. Germline CDR1 is MNHEY and CDR2 is SVGEGT. This CDR3 region has 16 residues. V gave up 4 bases and J gave up 4 bases, with 17 bases separating them. CDR3 loop: CASSLVFPELYNEQFF. CDR3 in DNA: TGTGCCAGCAGTTTAGTGTTCCCAGAACTTTACAATGAGCAGTTCTTC.

The V call is TRBV29-1, the J call TRBJ1-2; D is possibly TRBD1 (6 bases). The CDR3 length is 11 residues. Trimming took 4 bases from V and 4 from J, leaving 7 bases between them. Per germline, CDR1 SQVTM and CDR2 ANQGSEA. CDR3 in DNA: TGCAGCGTTGGGGACATCTATGGCTACACCTTC. It specifies CSVGDIYGYTF.

This clonotype has just a few counts. The chain carries TRBV11-2 and TRBJ2-1, with D possibly matching TRBD2 (6 bases). CDR1 is SGHAT and CDR2 is FQNNGV in the germline V gene. Trimming took off 5 bases at V and 5 bases at J, with 13 bases between the two ends. The CDR3 spans 14 residues. CDR3 sequence: CASSPRDWDNEQFF. The CDR3 nucleotides are TGTGCCAGCAGCCCCCGGGACTGGGACAATGAGCAGTTCTTC. Supplemented by reference TRBV11-2 and TRBJ2-1, the full variable domain reads EAGVAQSPRYKIIEKRQSVAFWCNPISGHATLYWYQQILGQGPKLLIQFQNNGVVDDSQLPKDRFSAERLKGVDSTLKIQPAKLEDSAVYLCASSPRDWDNEQFFGPGTRLTVL.

This chain uses TRBV6-5 with TRBJ2-1; 9 bases are shared with TRBD2. With 6 bases clipped from V and 8 bases from J, the junction kept 14 bases outside the gene matches. Germline values: CDR1 MNHEY, CDR2 SVGAGI. The length of the CDR3 is 16 residues. The CDR3 spells CASRYNGAGGVYEQFF. CDR3 nucleotides: TGTGCCAGCAGATACAACGGGGCGGGAGGGGTCTATGAGCAGTTCTTC.